Listed here are 20 T cell receptor beta chains from one sample, sequenced in a study of cytotoxic CD8 clonotypes in ibrutinib-treated CLL. Here immunoSEQ multiplex PCR was the method, and the copy in TCRdb shows in-frame clones only, minus some. Among nearly 300,000 clones, around 69% were seen once, and the ten largest hold approximately 5.1%. Sequencing was performed on PBMCs, taken at disease progression, from a patient treated with ibrutinib. The origin of the receptors is a human donor with chronic lymphocytic leukemia.

This chain joins TRBV25-1 and TRBJ2-6; D ambiguous. This CDR3 is 13 amino acids long. The V gene lost 5 bases and the J gene lost 3 bases, with 5 bases spanning the gap. Germline V gene data show CDR1 as MGHDK and CDR2 as SYGVNS. The CDR3 reads CASSLRGANVLTF. CDR3 bases: TGTGCCAGCAGTCTACGTGGGGCCAACGTCCTGACTTTC.

This CDR3 reads CASRLAKTSGGFAYEQYF. CDR3 sequence (DNA): TGTGCAAGTCGCTTAGCGAAAACTAGCGGGGGGTTCGCCTACGAGCAGTACTTC. The gene calls are TRBV12-2 and TRBJ2-7; whether TRBD2, the table's D call, matches the DNA was not checked. TRBV12-2 is a pseudogene. CDR3 length equals 18 residues.

This chain uses TRBV15 with TRBJ2-2; D remains unclear. Per the germline V gene, CDR1 is LNHNV and CDR2 is YYDKDF (reference sequence). The CDR3 spans 14 residues. Trimming removed 5 bases at V and 4 bases at J, with 11 bases between. The DNA of the CDR3 is TGTGCCACCAGCTGGCTAAGCTTCACCGGGGAGCTGTTTTTT. Encoded protein: CATSWLSFTGELFF. Using reference TRBV15 and TRBJ2-2 for the parts outside the CDR3, the full variable domain is DAMVIQNPRYQVTQFGKPVTLSCSQTLNHNVMYWYQQKSSQAPKLLFHYYDKDFNNEADTPDNFQSRRPNTSFCFLDIRSPGLGDTAMYLCATSWLSFTGELFFGEGSRLTVL.

The chain couples TRBV15 to TRBJ2-2; 8 bases are shared with TRBD1. This CDR3 spans 18 amino acids. Germline CDR1 reads LNHNV; CDR2 reads YYDKDF (reference sequence). Trimming removed 3 bases from V and 0 bases from J; junction bases left unmatched: 9. CDR3: CATSSETGANANTGELFF. Here the CDR3 DNA reads TGTGCCACCAGCAGTGAGACAGGGGCCAACGCGAACACCGGGGAGCTGTTTTTT.

This sequence joins TRBV27 and TRBJ1-6; TRBD1 might be the D (6 bases). The germline CDR1 and CDR2 sequences are MNHEY and SMNVEV (reference sequence). With 5 bases removed from V and 8 bases from J, the gap between germline ends came to 16 bases. The CDR3 runs 15 residues. The CDR3 spells CASSGQSVGDSPLHF. The CDR3 nucleotides read TGTGCCAGCAGTGGACAGTCCGTGGGGGATTCACCCCTCCACTTT.

The chain links TRBV29-1 to TRBJ1-3; 7 bases fit TRBD1. Trimming took 6 bases from V and 2 from J; bases not matched to a gene: 7. The CDR3 runs 14 residues. CDR1 and CDR2 (germline): SQVTM, ANQGSEA. The CDR3: CSVHLTGAGNTIYF. The CDR3 nucleotides are TGCAGCGTCCATTTAACAGGGGCTGGAAACACCATATATTTT.

The chain couples TRBV29-1 to TRBJ1-2; 7 bases align to TRBD1. Germline CDR1 reads SQVTM; CDR2 reads ANQGSEA. The junction had 2 bases not matched to a gene; V was cut back by 6 bases and J by 4 bases. The CDR3 totals 11 residues. CDR3 protein: CSVGTVYGYTF. The CDR3 coding sequence is TGCAGCGTCGGGACAGTCTATGGCTACACCTTC.

The V and J genes are TRBV7-8 and TRBJ1-4; D unresolved. V was cut by 5 bases and J by 3 bases, with 13 bases left in between. Germline V gene lookup returns CDR1 SGHVS and CDR2 FQNEAQ. The CDR3 contains 15 residues. CDR3: CASSPGPGSNEKLFF. In DNA form, the CDR3 reads TGTGCCAGCAGCCCCGGACCTGGGTCTAATGAAAAACTGTTTTTT.

The rearrangement links TRBV15 to TRBJ2-5, with D possibly TRBD2 on 6 matching bases. The CDR3 is made up of 15 amino acids. The ends were cut back, 0 bases at V and 5 bases at J, with 13 bases in the middle. In germline, CDR1 is LNHNV, CDR2 YYDKDF (reference sequence). CDR3: CATSRDLTGAETQYF. DNA of the CDR3: TGTGCCACCAGCAGAGATCTGACGGGAGCGGAGACCCAGTACTTC.

The chain links TRBV19 to TRBJ1-5, with 7 bases aligning to TRBD1. V shed 3 bases, J shed 0 bases, and the junction held 5 bases outside the gene matches. Germline loops: CDR1 LNHDA, CDR2 SQIVND (reference sequence). CDR3 size: 16 residues. The CDR3 sequence is CASSIRTGHSNQPQHF. The CDR3 DNA sequence: TGTGCCAGTAGTATTCGGACAGGACATAGCAATCAGCCCCAGCATTTT.

The V call is TRBV19, the J call TRBJ2-7; 11 bases fit TRBD1. Germline loops: CDR1 LNHDA, CDR2 SQIVND (reference sequence). The CDR3 covers 16 residues. The V gene end was trimmed by 4 bases and the J gene end by 3 bases; junction bases not matched to a gene: 8. The CDR3 is CASSNPRTGGDYEQYF. DNA for the CDR3: TGTGCCAGTAGTAACCCTCGGACAGGGGGCGACTACGAGCAGTACTTC.

The chain uses TRBV7-9 and TRBJ2-3; the match to TRBD2 covers 9 bases. The trim removed 6 bases at V and 2 bases at J, leaving 12 bases unmatched. CDR1 and CDR2 from the germline V gene are SEHNR and FQNEAQ (reference sequence). This CDR3 is 17 amino acids long. DNA for the CDR3: TGTGCCAGCAGGGCATCCGGGACTAGCTTCCTCACAGATACGCAGTATTTT. Translation: CASRASGTSFLTDTQYF.

In its sample, this clone was seen once. The chain is built from TRBV15 and TRBJ2-7; no clear D. CDR3 length: 15 residues. Trimming pared 3 bases from V and 6 bases from J, leaving 18 bases between. Germline lookup yields CDR1 LNHNV and CDR2 YYDKDF (reference sequence). CDR3: CATSSRAMGTGEQYF. The CDR3 nucleotides are TGTGCCACCAGCAGCCGGGCCATGGGAACGGGCGAGCAGTACTTC.

The V call is TRBV7-2, the J call TRBJ1-1, with a possible D match to TRBD1 (6 bases). With 7 bases removed from V and 6 bases from J, the gap between germline ends came to 15 bases. In germline, CDR1 is SGHTA, CDR2 FQGNSA. This CDR3 spans 13 amino acids. CDR3 sequence reads: CASILKGGSEAFF. The CDR3 coding sequence is TGTGCCAGCATCCTGAAGGGGGGCTCTGAAGCTTTCTTT.

The chain carries TRBV27 and TRBJ2-7, with TRBD2 matching over 9 bases. The V segment lost 5 bases and the J segment 0 bases; nucleotides outside the gene matches: 5. This CDR3 contains 15 residues. The V gene's germline CDR1 is MNHEY and CDR2 SMNVEV (reference sequence). The CDR3 DNA sequence: TGTGCCAGCAGTCCCAGCGGGAGGCACTCCTACGAGCAGTACTTC. This translates into CASSPSGRHSYEQYF.

This clone has more than one count but fewer than ten. The chain employs TRBV27 and TRBJ1-5, with D possibly being TRBD1 (5 bases). Trimming removed 2 bases from V and 1 base from J, with 9 bases in between. The CDR3 loop spans 15 amino acids. The germline V gene has CDR1 MNHEY and CDR2 SMNVEV (reference sequence). The CDR3 region has the DNA TGTGCCAGCAGTTTAGCGGGGGGGAGCAATCAGCCCCAGCATTTT. This translates into CASSLAGGSNQPQHF.

The V call is TRBV29-1, the J call TRBJ2-7; weak D call: TRBD2 (5 bases). Trimming pared 1 base from V and 3 bases from J, leaving 10 bases between. Looked up from germline, CDR1 is SQVTM and CDR2 is ANQGSEA. The CDR3 extends over 13 amino acids. Here the CDR3 reads CSVEGGPSYEQYF. CDR3 bases: TGCAGCGTTGAAGGAGGGCCGAGCTACGAGCAGTACTTC.

The rearrangement joins TRBV6-6 to TRBJ1-5, with 7 bases that match TRBD1. The CDR3 totals 16 residues. In germline, CDR1 is MNHNY, CDR2 SVGAGI (reference sequence). Trimming at V came to 5 bases and at J to 1 base, leaving 8 bases not matched to a gene. CDR3 DNA sequence: TGTGCCAGCAGTCTACCCGGGACAGAAAGCAATCAGCCCCAGCATTTT. This encodes CASSLPGTESNQPQHF.

This clone came up a few times. V usage is TRBV6-5 and J usage is TRBJ2-7; D is perhaps TRBD2 (6 bases). Trimming left V 5 bases short and J 1 base short, with 12 bases between. The CDR3 has 14 amino acids. Looked up from germline, CDR1 is MNHEY and CDR2 is SVGAGI. CDR3 sequence: CASSPLATSYEQYF. The CDR3 DNA sequence: TGTGCCAGCAGTCCTCTAGCGACTTCCTACGAGCAGTACTTC.

This chain links TRBV7-9 with TRBJ2-7, with 8 positions matching TRBD2. This CDR3 spans 13 amino acids. The germline V gene has CDR1 SEHNR and CDR2 FQNEAQ (reference sequence). Trimming cost V 7 bases and J 3 bases; bases outside gene matches: 5. The CDR3 sequence: CASTTAGDYEQYF. In nucleotides, the CDR3 is TGTGCCAGCACAACAGCGGGGGACTACGAGCAGTACTTC.